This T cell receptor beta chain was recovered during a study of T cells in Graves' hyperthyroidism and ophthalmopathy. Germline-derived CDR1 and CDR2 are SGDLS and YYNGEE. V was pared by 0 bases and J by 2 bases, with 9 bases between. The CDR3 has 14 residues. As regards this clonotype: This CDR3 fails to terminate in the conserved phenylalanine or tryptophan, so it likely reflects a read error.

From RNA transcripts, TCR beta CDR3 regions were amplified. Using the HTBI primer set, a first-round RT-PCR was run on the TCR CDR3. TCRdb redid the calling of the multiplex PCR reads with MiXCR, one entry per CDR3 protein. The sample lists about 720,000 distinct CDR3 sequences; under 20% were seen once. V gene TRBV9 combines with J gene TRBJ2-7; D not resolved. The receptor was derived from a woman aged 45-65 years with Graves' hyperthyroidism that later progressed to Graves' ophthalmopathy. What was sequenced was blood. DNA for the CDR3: TGTGCCAGCAGCGTAGAGCCCAGCCCCTACGAGCAGTACTCC. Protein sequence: CASSVEPSPYEQYS.